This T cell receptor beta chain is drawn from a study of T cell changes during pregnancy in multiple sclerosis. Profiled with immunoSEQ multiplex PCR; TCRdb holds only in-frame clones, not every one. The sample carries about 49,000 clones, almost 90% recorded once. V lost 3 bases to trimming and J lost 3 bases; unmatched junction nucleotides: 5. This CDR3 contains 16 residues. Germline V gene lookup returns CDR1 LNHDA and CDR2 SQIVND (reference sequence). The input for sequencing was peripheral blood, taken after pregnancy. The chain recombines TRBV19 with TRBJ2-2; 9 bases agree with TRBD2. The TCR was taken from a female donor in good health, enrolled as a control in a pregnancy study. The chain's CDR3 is CASSIGGRAHTGELFF. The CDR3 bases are TGTGCCAGTAGTATTGGCGGGAGGGCCCACACCGGGGAGCTGTTTTTT.